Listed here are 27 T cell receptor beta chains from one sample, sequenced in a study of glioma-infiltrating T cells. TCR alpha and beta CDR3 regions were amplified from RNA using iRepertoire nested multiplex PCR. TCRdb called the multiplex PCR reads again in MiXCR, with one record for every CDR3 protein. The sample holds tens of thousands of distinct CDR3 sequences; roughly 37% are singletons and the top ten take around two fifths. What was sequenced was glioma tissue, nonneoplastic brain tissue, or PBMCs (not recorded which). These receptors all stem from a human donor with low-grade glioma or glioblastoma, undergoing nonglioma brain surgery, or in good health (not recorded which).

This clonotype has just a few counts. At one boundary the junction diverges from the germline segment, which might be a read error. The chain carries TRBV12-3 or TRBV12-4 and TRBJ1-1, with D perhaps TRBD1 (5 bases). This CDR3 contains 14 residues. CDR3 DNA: TGTGCCAGCAGTTTGGCAGGGCTGAACACTGTAGCTTTCTTT. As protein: CASSLAGLNTVAFF.

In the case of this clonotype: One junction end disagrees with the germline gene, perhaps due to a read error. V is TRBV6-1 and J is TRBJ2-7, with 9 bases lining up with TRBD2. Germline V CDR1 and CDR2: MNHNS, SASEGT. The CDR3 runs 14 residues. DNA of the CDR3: TGTGCCAGCAGTCCGGGGACTAGCCCCTACGTGCAGTACTTC. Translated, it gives CASSPGTSPYVQYF.

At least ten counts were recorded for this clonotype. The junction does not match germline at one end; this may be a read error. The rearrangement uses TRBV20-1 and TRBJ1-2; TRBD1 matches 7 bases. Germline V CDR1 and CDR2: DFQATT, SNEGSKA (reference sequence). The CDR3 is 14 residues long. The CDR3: CSAREKTRTRGTLF. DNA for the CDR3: TGCAGTGCTAGAGAAAAAACGCGAACCAGGGGGACCCTGTTC.

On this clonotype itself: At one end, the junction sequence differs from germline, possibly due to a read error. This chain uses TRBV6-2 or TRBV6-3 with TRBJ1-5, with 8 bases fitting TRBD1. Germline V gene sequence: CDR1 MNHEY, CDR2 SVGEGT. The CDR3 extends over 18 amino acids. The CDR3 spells CASRGTGFDRSGNQPQHF. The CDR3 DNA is TGTGCCAGCAGGGGGACAGGTTTCGACCGTAGTGGCAATCAACCCCAGCATTTT.

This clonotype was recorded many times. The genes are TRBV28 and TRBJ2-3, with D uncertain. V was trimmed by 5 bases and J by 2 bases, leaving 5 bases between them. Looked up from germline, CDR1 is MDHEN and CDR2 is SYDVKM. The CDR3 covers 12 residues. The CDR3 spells CASSILTDTQYF. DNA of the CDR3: TGTGCCAGCAGTATCCTCACAGATACGCAGTATTTT.

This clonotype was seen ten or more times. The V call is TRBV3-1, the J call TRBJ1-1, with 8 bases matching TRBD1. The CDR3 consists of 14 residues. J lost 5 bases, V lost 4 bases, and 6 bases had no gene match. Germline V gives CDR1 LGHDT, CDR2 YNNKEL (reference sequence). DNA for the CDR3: TGTGCCAGCAGCCTAAAGACAGGGGTGACTGAAGCTTTCTTT. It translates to CASSLKTGVTEAFF.

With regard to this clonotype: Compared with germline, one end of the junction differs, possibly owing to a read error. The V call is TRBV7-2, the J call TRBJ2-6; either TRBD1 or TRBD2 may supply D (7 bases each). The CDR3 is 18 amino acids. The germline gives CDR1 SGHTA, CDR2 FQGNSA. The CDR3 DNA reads TGTGCCAGCAACTTAGCCCCCCAGGGGGGGGTGGGGGCCAACGTCATGACTTTC. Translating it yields CASNLAPQGGVGANVMTF.

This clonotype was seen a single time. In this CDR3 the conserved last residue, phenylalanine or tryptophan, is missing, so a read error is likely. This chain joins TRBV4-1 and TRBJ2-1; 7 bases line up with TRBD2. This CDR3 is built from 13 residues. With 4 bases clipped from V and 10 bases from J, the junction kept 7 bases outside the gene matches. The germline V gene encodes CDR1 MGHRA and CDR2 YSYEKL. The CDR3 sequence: CASSPRPAGEQFL. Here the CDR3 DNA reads TGCGCCAGCAGCCCGAGACCAGCGGGGGAGCAGTTCTTG.

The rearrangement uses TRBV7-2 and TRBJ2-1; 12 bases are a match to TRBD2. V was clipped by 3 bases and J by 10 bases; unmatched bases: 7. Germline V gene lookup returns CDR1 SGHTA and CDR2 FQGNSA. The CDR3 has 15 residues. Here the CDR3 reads CASSFRTSGEEEQFF. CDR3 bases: TGTGCCAGCAGCTTTCGGACTAGCGGGGAGGAGGAGCAGTTCTTC.

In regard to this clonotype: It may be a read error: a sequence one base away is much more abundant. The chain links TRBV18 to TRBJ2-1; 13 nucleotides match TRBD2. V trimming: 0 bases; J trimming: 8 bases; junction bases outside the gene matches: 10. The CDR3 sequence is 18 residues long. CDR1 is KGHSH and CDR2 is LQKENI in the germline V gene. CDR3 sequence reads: CASSPPSGGTSGTDEQFF. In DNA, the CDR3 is TGTGCCAGCTCACCACCATCGGGTGGGACTAGCGGGACGGATGAGCAGTTCTTC. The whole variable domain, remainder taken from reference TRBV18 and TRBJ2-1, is NAGVMQNPRHLVRRRGQEARLRCSPMKGHSHVYWYRQLPEEGLKFMVYLQKENIIDESGMPKERFSAEFPKEGPSILRIQQVVRGDSAAYFCASSPPSGGTSGTDEQFFGPGTRLTVL.

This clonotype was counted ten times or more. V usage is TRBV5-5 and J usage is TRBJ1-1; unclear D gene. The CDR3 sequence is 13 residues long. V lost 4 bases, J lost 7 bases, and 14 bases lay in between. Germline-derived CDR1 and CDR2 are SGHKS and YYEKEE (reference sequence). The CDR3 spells CASSTSWGDEAFF. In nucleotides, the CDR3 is TGTGCCAGCAGCACAAGTTGGGGAGATGAAGCTTTCTTT.

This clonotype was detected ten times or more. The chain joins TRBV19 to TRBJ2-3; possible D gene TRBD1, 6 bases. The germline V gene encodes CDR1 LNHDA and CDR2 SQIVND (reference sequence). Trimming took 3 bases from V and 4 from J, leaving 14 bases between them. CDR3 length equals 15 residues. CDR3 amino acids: CASSIPTQGADTQYF. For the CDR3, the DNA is TGTGCCAGTAGTATCCCGACACAGGGCGCAGATACGCAGTATTTT.

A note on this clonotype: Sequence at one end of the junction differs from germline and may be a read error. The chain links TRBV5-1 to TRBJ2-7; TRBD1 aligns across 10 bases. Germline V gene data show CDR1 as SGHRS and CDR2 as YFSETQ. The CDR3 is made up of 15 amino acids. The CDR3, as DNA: TGCGCCAGCAGCTTACCTGGGACAGGGGACTACGAGCAGTGCTTC. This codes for CASSLPGTGDYEQCF. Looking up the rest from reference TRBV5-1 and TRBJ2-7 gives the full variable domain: KAGVTQTPRYLIKTRGQQVTLSCSPISGHRSVSWYQQTPGQGLQFLFEYFSETQRNKGNFPGRFSGRQFSNSRSEMNVSTLELGDSALYLCASSLPGTGDYEQCFGPGTRLTVT.

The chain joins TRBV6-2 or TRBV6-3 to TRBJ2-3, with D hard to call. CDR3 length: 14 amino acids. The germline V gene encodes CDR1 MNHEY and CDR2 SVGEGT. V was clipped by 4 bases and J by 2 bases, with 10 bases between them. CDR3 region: CASSLWGSTDTQYF. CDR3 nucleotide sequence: TGTGCCAGCAGTTTATGGGGATCCACAGATACGCAGTATTTT.

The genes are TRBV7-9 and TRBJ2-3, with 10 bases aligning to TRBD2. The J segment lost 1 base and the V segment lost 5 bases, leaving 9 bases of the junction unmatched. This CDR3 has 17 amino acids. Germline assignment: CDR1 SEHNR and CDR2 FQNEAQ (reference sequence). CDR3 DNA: TGTGCCAGCAGCACCGAAACTAGCGGGGTCGGCACAGATACGCAGTATTTT. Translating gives CASSTETSGVGTDTQYF.

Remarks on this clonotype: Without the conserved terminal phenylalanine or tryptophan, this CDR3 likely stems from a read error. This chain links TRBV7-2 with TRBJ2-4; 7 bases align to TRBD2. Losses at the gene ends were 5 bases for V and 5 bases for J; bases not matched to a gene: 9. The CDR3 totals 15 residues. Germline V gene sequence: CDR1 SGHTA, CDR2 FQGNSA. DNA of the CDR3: TGTGCCAGCAGCCGGACTAGAGCTGTCGAAAACATTCAGTACTCC. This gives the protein CASSRTRAVENIQYS.

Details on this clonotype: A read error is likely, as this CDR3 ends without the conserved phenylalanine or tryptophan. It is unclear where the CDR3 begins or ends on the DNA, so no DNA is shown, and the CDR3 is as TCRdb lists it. The CDR3 region is CASSDGPSYEQY. This rearrangement joins TRBV2 to TRBJ2-7. Counting both end residues, the CDR3 totals 12 amino acids. Germline V lookup: CDR1 SNHLY, CDR2 FYNNEI.

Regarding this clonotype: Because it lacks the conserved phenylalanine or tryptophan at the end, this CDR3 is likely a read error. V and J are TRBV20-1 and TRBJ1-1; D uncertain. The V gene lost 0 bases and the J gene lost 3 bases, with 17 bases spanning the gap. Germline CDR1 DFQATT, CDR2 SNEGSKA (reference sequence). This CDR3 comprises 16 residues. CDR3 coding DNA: TGCAGTGCTAGAGATGTCCGGGCAGGATACTACACTGAAGCTTTCTAT. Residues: CSARDVRAGYYTEAFY.

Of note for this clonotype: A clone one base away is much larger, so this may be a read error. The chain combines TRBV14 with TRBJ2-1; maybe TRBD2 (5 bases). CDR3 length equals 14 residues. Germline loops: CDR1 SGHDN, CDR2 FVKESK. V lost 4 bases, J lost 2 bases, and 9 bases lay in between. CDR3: CASSRLAAYNEQFF. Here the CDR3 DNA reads TGTGCCAGCAGCCGCCTAGCCGCCTACAATGAGCAGTTCTTC.

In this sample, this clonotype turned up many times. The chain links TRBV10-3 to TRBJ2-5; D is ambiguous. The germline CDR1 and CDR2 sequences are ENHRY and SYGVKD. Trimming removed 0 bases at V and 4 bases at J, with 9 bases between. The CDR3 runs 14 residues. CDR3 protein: CAISESGIRETQYF. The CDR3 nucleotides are TGTGCCATCAGTGAGTCTGGGATCCGAGAGACCCAGTACTTC.

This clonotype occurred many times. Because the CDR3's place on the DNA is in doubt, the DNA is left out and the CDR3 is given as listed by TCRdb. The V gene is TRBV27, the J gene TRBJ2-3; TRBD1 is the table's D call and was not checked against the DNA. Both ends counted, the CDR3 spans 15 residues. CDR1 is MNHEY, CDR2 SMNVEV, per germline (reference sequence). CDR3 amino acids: CASSSSGRGPDTRYF.

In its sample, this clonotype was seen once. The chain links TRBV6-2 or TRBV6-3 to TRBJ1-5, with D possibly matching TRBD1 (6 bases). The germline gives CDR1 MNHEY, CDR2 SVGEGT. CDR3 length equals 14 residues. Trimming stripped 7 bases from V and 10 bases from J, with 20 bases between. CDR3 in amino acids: CASTPGGGGYPQHF. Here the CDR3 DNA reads TGTGCCAGCACCCCAGGAGGGGGGGGTTATCCCCAGCATTTT.

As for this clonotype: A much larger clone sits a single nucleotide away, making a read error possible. CDR3 amino acids: CSVEDEPTGDYEQYF. The CDR3 DNA reads as TGCAGCGTTGAAGATGAGCCGACAGGGGACTACGAGCAGTACTTC. The rearrangement links TRBV29-1 to TRBJ2-5; 8 nucleotides align to TRBD1. The J call is uncertain, as TRBJ2-7 better fits the DNA end. CDR3 length: 15 amino acids. Germline assignment: CDR1 SQVTM and CDR2 ANQGSEA.

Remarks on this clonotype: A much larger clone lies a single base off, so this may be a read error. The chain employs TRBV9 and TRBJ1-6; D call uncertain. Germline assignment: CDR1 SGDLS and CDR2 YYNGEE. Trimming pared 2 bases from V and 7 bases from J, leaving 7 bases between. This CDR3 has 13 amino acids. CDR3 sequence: CASSVGTNSPLHF. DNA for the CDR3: TGTGCCAGCAGCGTCGGCACCAATTCACCCCTCCACTTT.

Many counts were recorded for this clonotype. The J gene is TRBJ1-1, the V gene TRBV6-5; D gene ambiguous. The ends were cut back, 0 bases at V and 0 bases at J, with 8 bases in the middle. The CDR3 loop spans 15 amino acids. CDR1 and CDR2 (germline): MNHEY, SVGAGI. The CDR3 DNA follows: TGTGCCAGCAGTTACTCTGAAGGGCTGAACACTGAAGCTTTCTTT. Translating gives CASSYSEGLNTEAFF.

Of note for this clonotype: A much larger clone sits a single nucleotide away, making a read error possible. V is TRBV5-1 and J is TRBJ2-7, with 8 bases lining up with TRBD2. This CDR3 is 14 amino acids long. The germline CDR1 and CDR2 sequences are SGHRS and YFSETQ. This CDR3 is CVSSLVLAGYEQYF. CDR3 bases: TGCGTCAGCAGCTTGGTTCTAGCGGGTTACGAGCAGTACTTC.

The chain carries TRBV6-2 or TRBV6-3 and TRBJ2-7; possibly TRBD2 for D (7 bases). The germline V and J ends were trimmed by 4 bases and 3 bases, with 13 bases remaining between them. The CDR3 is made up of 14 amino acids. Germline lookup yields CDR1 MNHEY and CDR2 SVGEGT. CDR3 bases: TGTGCCAGCAGTTTTGCGAGGGGGGGCTACGAGCAGTACTTC. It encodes CASSFARGGYEQYF.